The following is a TCR beta chain sequence with its context. The data stem from a study of blood T cell repertoires in COVID-19. Study information: Samples came from the United States, Italy and Spain, spanning acute and convalescent COVID-19. Sample material is recorded as cDNA or gDNA derived from T cells, B-cell-depleted T cells, or PBMCs.

The CDR3 loop spans 15 amino acids. V gave up 5 bases and J gave up 7 bases; unmatched junction bases: 6. Germline V gene sequence: CDR1 KGHSH, CDR2 LQKENI. Authors' data handling: Quantification of nucleated cells was approximated via reference gene primer amplification. Measured with immunoSEQ multiplex PCR; TCRdb has only the in-frame clones, and not every one. The V and J calls and clone size come from that table; D and trimming were worked out from the DNA. The table lists about 150,000 clones, 65% to 90% of them singletons. The TCR originated in a woman aged 50 to 60 in a cohort sampled during active or convalescent COVID-19. Sequenced input: peripheral blood. The chain carries TRBV18 and TRBJ2-2; TRBD1 aligns across 11 bases. Here the CDR3 reads CASSSRTGGGGELFF. CDR3 bases: TGTGCCAGCTCATCACGGACAGGGGGCGGCGGGGAGCTGTTTTTT.